This T cell receptor (beta chain) was sequenced for a study of cytomegalovirus exposure and HLA in healthy donors. Study-wide results and limits: Later analysis suggested most CMV-associated TCR beta chains were HLA-restricted. Specificity of a few CMV-associated chains for CMV antigens was verified in vitro. HLA alleles were associated with 17,000 or so TCR beta sequences in a later analysis at 0.05 false discovery rate.

PCR involved 60 Vbeta and 13 Jbeta primers. Source study methods: Later work found about 80 million unique TCR beta chains, with 10 million to 14 million shared. The table came from immunoSEQ multiplex PCR; TCRdb's copy has only in-frame clones and leaves some out. V, J and clone size are those of that table, while D and trimming were read from the DNA. Of around 100,000 clones in the sample, 74% are singletons; the top ten hold about 4.2%. The CDR3 is 16 residues long. CDR1 and CDR2 from the germline V gene are SEHNR and FQNEAQ (reference sequence). With regard to this clone: Its antigen is still unknown. Relative to the germline gene, one junction end is altered; a read error may explain this.

The sequenced material came from PBMCs. The sequence derives from a woman aged 40 to 50 in good health and CMV-seropositive. The V and J genes are TRBV7-9 and TRBJ2-5; tentative D call: TRBD2 (7 bases). The CDR3 DNA reads TGTTCCAGCGGGGCTCTCTCCGGGGGGCGGCAAGAGACCCAGTACTTC. Amino acids: CSSGALSGGRQETQYF.